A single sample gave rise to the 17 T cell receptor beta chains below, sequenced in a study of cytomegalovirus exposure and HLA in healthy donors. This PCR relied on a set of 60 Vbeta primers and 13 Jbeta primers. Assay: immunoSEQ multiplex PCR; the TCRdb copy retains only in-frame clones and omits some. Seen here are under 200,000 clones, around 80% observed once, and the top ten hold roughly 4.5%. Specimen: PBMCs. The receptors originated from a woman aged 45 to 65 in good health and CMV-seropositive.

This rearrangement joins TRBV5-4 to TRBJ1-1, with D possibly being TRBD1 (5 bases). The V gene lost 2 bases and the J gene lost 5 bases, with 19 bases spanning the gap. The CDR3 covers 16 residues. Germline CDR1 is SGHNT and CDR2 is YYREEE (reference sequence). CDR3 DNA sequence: TGTGCCAGCAGCTTAGGAATTACGACAGAGAAAACTGAAGCTTTCTTT. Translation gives CASSLGITTEKTEAFF. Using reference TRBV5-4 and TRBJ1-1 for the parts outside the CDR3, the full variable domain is ETGVTQSPTHLIKTRGQQVTLRCSSQSGHNTVSWYQQALGQGPQFIFQYYREEENGRGNFPPRFSGLQFPNYSSELNVNALELDDSALYLCASSLGITTEKTEAFFGQGTRLTVV.

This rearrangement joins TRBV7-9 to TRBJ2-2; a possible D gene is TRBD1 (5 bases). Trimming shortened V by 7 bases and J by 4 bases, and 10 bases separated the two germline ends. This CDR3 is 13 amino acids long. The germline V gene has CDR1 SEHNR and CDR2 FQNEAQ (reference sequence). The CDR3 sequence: CASTGMGTGELFF. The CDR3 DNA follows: TGTGCCAGCACAGGGATGGGCACCGGGGAGCTGTTTTTT.

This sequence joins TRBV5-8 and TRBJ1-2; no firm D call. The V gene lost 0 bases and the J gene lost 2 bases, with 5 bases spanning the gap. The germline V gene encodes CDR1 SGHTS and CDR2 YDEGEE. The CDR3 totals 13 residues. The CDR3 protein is CASSLGENYGYTF. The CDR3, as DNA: TGTGCCAGCAGCTTGGGAGAGAACTATGGCTACACCTTC.

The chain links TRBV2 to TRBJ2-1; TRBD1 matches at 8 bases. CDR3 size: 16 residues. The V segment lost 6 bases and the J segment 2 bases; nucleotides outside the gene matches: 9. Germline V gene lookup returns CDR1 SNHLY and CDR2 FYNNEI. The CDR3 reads CASSQQGGAPYNEQFF. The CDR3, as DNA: TGTGCCAGCAGCCAACAGGGGGGTGCACCCTACAATGAGCAGTTCTTC.

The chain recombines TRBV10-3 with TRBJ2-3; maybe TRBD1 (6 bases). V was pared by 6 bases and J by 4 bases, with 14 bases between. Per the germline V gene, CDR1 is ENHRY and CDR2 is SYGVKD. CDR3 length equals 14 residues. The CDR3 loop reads CAIRGDKRADTQYF. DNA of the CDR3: TGTGCCATCAGGGGGGACAAAAGGGCAGATACGCAGTATTTT.

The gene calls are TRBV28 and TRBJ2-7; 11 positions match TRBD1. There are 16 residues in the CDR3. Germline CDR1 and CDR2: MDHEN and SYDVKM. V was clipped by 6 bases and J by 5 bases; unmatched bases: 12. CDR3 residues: CASSSIGQGATDEQYF. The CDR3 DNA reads TGTGCCAGCAGCTCTATCGGACAGGGGGCGACCGACGAGCAGTACTTC. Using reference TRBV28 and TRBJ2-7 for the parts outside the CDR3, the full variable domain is DVKVTQSSRYLVKRTGEKVFLECVQDMDHENMFWYRQDPGLGLRLIYFSYDVKMKEKGDIPEGYSVSREKKERFSLILESASTNQTSMYLCASSSIGQGATDEQYFGPGTRLTVT.

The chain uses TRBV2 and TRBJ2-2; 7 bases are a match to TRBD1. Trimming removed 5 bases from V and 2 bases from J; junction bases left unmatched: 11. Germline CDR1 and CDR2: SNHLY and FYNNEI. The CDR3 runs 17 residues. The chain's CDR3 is CASSRPLDRQNTGELFF. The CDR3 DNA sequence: TGTGCCAGCAGTAGGCCTTTGGACAGGCAAAACACCGGGGAGCTGTTTTTT.

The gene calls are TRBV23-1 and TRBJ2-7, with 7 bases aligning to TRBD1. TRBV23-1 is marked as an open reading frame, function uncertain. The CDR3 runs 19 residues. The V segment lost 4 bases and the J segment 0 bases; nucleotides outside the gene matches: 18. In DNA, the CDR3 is TGCGCCAGCAGTCTGGGGGTTAGACAGGGCTCCCCTAGCTCCTACGAGCAGTACTTC. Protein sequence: CASSLGVRQGSPSSYEQYF.

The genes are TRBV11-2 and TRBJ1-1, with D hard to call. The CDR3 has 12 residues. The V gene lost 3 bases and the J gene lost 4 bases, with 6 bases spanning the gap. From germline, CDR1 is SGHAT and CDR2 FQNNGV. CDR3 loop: CASSFQFTEAFF. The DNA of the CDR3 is TGTGCCAGCAGCTTTCAGTTCACTGAAGCTTTCTTT.

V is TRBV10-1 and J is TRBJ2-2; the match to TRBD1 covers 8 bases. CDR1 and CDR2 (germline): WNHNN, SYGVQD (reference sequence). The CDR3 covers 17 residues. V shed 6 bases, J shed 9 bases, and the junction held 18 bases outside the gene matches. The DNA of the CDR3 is TGCGCCAGCAGATCCCCGAGAGGGACAGGTCGTAATTGGGAGCTGTTTTTT. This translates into CASRSPRGTGRNWELFF.

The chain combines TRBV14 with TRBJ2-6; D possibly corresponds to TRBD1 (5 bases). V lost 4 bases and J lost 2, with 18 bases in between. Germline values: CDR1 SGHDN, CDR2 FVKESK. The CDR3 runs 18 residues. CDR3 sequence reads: CASSLQKGQGAGANVLTF. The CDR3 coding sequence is TGTGCCAGCAGCCTACAAAAGGGTCAAGGGGCTGGGGCCAACGTCCTGACTTTC.

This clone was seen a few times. The CDR3 spells CASSLAFF. DNA of the CDR3: TGTGCCAGCTCATTAGCTTTCTTT. V gene TRBV5-8 combines with J gene TRBJ1-1; unclear D gene. Germline V gene sequence: CDR1 SGHTS, CDR2 YDEGEE. The CDR3 sequence is 8 residues long. The V end lost 7 bases, the J end lost 10 bases, and 5 bases lay between the germline ends.

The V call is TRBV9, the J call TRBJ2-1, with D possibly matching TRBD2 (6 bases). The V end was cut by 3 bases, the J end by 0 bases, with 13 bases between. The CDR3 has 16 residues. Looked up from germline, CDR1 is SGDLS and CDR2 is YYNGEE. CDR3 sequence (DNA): TGTGCCAGCAGCGCCTATAGCGGAAGCTCCTACAATGAGCAGTTCTTC. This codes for CASSAYSGSSYNEQFF.

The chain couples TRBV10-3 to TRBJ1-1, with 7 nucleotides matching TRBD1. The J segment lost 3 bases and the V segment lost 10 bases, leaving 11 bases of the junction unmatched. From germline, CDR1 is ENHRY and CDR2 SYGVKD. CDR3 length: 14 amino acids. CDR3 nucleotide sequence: TGTGCCACCCGTACAGGGGTTGGGGACACTGAAGCTTTCTTT. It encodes CATRTGVGDTEAFF.

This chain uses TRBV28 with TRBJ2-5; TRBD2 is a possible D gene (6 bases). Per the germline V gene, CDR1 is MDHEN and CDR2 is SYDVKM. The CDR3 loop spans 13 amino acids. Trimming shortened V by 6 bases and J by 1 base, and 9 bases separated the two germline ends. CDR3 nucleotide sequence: TGTGCCAGCAGGGCCGGGGGCCAAGAGACCCAGTACTTC. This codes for CASRAGGQETQYF.

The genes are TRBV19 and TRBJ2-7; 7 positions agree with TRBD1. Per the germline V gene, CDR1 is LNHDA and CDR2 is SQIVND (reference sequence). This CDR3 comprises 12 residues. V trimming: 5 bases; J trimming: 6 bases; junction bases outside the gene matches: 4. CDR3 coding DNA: TGTGCCAGTAGTGCAACAGGGGCCGAGCAGTACTTC. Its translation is CASSATGAEQYF.

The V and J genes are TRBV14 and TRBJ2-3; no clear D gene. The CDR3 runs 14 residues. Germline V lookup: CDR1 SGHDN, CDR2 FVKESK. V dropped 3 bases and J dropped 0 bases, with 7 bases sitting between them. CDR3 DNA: TGTGCCAGCAGCCAGTCCCTAAGCACAGATACGCAGTATTTT. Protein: CASSQSLSTDTQYF.